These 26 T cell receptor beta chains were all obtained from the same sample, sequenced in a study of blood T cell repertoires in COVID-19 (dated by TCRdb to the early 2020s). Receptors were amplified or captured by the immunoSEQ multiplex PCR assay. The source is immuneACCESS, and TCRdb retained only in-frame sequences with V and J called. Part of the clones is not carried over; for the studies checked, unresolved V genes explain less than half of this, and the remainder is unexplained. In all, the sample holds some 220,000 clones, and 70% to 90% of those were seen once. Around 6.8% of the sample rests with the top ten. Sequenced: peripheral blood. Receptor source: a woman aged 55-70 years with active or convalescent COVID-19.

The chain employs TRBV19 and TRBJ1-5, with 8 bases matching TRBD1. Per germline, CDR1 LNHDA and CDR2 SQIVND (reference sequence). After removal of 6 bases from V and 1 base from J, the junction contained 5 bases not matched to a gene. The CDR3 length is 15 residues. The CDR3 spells CASRGQGESNQPQHF. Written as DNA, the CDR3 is TGTGCCAGTAGAGGACAGGGAGAGAGCAATCAGCCCCAGCATTTT.

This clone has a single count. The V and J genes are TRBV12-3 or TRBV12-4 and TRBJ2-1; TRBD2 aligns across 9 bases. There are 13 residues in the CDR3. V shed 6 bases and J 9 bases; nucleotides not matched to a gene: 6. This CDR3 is CASRPGTSFEQFF. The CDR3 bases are TGTGCCAGCAGACCTGGGACTAGCTTTGAGCAGTTCTTC.

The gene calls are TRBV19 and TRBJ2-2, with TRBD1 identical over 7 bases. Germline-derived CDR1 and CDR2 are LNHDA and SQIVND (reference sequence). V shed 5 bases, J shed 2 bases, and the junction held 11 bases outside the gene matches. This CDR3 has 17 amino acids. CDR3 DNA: TGTGCCAGTAGTCCTTGGGGACAGATCCAAAACACCGGGGAGCTGTTTTTT. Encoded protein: CASSPWGQIQNTGELFF.

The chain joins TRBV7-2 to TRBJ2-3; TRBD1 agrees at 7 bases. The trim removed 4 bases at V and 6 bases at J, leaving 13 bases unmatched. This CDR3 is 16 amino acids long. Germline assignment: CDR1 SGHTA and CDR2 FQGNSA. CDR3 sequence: CASSSLGPGGPDTQYF. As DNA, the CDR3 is TGTGCCAGCAGCTCCCTGGGGCCAGGGGGACCGGATACGCAGTATTTT.

CDR3 DNA: TGTGCCTGGAGTCCCCCTCTAGAGCCCGGGGAGCTGTTTTTT. This codes for CAWSPPLEPGELFF. V gene TRBV30 combines with J gene TRBJ2-2; D remains ambiguous. Germline CDR1 GTSNPN, CDR2 SVGIG (reference sequence). This CDR3 is built from 14 residues. V lost 2 bases, J lost 6 bases, and 13 bases lay in between.

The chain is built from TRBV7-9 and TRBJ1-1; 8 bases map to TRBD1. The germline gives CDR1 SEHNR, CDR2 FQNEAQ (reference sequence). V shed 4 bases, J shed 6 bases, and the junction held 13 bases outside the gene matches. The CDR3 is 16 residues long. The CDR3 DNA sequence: TGTGCCAGCAGCTCCAAACAGGGGGAAGTTATAGCTGAAGCTTTCTTT. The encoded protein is CASSSKQGEVIAEAFF.

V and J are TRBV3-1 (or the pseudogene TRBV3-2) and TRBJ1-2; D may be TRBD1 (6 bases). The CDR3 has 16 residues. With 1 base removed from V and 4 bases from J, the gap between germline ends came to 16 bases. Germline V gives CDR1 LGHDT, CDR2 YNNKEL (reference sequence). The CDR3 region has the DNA TGTGCCAGCAGCCAAGTCCGGGGGGCCCGTAGCTATGGCTACACCTTC. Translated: CASSQVRGARSYGYTF.

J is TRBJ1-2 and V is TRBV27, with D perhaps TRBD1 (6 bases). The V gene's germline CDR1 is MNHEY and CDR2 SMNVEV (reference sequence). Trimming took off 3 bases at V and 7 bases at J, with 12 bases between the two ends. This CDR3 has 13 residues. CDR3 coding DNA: TGTGCCAGCAGTTTGGAGGCAGGGGTTGGCTACACCTTC. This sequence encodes CASSLEAGVGYTF.

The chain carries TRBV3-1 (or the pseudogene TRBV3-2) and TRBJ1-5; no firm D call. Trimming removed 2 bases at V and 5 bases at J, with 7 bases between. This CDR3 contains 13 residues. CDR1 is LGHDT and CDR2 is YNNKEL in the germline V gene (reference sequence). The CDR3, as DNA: TGTGCCAGCAGCCAATCGGGTTATCAGCCCCAGCATTTT. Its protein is CASSQSGYQPQHF.

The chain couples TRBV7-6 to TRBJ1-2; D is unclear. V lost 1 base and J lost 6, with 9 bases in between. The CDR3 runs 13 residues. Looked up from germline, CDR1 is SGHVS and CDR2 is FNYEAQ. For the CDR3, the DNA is TGTGCCAGCAGCTTAGATAAGGGAGATGGCTACACCTTC. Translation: CASSLDKGDGYTF.

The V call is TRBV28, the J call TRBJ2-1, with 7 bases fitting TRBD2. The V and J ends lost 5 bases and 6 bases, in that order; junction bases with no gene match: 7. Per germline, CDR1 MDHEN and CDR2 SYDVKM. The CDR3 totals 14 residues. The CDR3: CASSRRDYRNEQFF. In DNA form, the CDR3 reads TGTGCCAGCAGTCGCAGGGACTACCGCAATGAGCAGTTCTTC. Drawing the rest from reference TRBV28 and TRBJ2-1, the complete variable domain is DVKVTQSSRYLVKRTGEKVFLECVQDMDHENMFWYRQDPGLGLRLIYFSYDVKMKEKGDIPEGYSVSREKKERFSLILESASTNQTSMYLCASSRRDYRNEQFFGPGTRLTVL.

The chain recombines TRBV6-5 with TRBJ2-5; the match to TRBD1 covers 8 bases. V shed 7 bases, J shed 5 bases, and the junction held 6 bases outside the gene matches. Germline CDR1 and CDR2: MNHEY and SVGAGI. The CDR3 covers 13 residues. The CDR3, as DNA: TGTGCCAGCAAACAGGGGGTTTGGGAGACCCAGTACTTC. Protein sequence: CASKQGVWETQYF.

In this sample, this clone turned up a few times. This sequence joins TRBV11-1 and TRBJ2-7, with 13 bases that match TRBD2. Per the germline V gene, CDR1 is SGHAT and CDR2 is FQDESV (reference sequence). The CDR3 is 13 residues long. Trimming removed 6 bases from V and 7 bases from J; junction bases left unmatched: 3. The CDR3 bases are TGTGCCAGCAGTGGACTAGCGGGAGAGGAGCAGTACTTC. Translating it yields CASSGLAGEEQYF.

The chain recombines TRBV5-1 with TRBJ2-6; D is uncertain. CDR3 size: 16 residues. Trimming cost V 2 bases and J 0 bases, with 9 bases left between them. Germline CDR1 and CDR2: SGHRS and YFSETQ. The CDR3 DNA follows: TGCGCCAGCAGCTTTGCCAGCGACTCTGGGGCCAACGTCCTGACTTTC. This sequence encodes CASSFASDSGANVLTF.

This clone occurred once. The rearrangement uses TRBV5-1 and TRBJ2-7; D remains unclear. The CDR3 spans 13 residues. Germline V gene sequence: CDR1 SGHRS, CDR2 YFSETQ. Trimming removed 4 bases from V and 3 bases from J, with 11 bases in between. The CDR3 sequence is CASSVSEDYEQYF. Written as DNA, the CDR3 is TGCGCCAGCAGCGTAAGCGAGGACTACGAGCAGTACTTC.

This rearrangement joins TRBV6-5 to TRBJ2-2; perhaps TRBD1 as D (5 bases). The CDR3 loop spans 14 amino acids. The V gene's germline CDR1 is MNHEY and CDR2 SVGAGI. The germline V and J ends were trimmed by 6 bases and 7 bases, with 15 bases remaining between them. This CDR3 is CASRVQGTGGELFF. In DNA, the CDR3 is TGTGCCAGCAGAGTTCAGGGTACGGGCGGGGAGCTGTTTTTT.

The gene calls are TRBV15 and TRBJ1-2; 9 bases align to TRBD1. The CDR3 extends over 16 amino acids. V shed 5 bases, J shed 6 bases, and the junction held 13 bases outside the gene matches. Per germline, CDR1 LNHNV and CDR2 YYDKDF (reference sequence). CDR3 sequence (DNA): TGTGCCACCAGCCCGGACAGGGGCCTCGCCGGAAATGGCTACACCTTC. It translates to CATSPDRGLAGNGYTF.

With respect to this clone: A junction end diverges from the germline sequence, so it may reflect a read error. The CDR3 loop reads CASSFGSDSRYSYTF. In DNA, the CDR3 is TGTGCCAGCAGCTTCGGAAGCGATAGTCGCTATAGCTACACCTTC. The V gene is TRBV11-1, the J gene TRBJ1-2; D remains ambiguous. CDR3 length: 15 amino acids. The germline V gene encodes CDR1 SGHAT and CDR2 FQDESV (reference sequence).

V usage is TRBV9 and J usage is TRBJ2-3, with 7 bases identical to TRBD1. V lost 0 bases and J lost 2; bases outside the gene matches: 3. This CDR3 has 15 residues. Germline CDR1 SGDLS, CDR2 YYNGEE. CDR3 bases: TGTGCCAGCAGCGTAGAGGGACAGCTCACAGATACGCAGTATTTT. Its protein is CASSVEGQLTDTQYF.

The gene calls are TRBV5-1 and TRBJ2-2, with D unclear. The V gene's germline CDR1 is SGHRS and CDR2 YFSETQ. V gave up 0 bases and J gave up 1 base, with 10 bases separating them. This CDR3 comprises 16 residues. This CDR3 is CASSLEVSGNTGELFF. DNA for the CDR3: TGCGCCAGCAGCTTGGAGGTTTCGGGGAACACCGGGGAGCTGTTTTTT.

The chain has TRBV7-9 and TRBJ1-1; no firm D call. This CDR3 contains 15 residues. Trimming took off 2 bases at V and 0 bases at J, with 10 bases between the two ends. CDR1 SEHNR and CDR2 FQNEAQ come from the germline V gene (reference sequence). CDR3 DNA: TGTGCCAGCAGCTTAAGAACATCAATGAACACTGAAGCTTTCTTT. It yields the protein CASSLRTSMNTEAFF.

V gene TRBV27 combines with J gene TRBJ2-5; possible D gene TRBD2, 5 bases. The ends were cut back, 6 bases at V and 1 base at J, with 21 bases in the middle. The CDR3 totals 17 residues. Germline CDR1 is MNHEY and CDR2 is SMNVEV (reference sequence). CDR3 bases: TGTGCCAGCAGCCCCTTTTCCGGGCGAGGGAGCCAAGAGACCCAGTACTTC. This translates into CASSPFSGRGSQETQYF.

Here the CDR3 reads CASSLGAGWAQYF. In nucleotides, the CDR3 is TGTGCCAGCAGCTTGGGGGCGGGATGGGCCCAGTACTTC. The V gene is TRBV5-4, the J gene TRBJ2-5; possibly TRBD2 for D (6 bases). V was cut by 0 bases and J by 9 bases, with 12 bases left in between. Looked up from germline, CDR1 is SGHNT and CDR2 is YYREEE (reference sequence). CDR3 length: 13 amino acids.

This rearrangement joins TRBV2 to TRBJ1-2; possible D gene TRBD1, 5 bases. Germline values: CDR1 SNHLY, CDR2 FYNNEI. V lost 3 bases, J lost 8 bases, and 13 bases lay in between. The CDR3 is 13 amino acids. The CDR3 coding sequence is TGTGCCAGCAGTGACGGCGGGGCGGGGGGCTACACCTTC. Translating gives CASSDGGAGGYTF.

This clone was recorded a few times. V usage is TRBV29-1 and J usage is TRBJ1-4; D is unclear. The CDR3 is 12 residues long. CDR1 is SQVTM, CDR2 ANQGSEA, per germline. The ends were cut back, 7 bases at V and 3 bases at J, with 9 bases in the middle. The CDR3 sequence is CSAGWANEKLFF. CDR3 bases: TGCAGCGCCGGGTGGGCTAATGAAAAACTGTTTTTT. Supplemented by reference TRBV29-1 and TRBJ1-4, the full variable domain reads SAVISQKPSRDICQRGTSLTIQCQVDSQVTMMFWYRQQPGQSLTLIATANQGSEATYESGFVIDKFPISRPNLTFSTLTVSNMSPEDSSIYLCSAGWANEKLFFGSGTQLSVL.

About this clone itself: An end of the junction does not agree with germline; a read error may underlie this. CDR3 DNA: TGTGCTAGCAGCTTAAGCAGGGGTGAAAAACTGTTTTTT. It codes for CASSLSRGEKLFF. This rearrangement joins TRBV7-7 to TRBJ1-4; D might be TRBD1 (6 bases). The CDR3 is 13 residues long. The germline V gene encodes CDR1 SSHAT and CDR2 FNYEAQ (reference sequence). Complete variable domain (other parts from reference TRBV7-7 and TRBJ1-4): GAGVSQSPRYKVTKRGQDVTLRCDPISSHATLYWYQQALGQGPEFLTYFNYEAQPDKSGLPSDRFSAERPEGSISTLTIQRTEQRDSAMYRCASSLSRGEKLFFGSGTQLSVL.